A single sample gave rise to the 15 T cell receptor beta chains below, sequenced in a study of cytomegalovirus exposure and HLA in healthy donors (dated by TCRdb to between 2016 and 2019). The method behind the library was the immunoSEQ multiplex PCR assay. TCRdb retrieved this table from immuneACCESS and kept in-frame rearrangements only. Not all clones are present; in checked studies, unresolved V genes account for under half, and no reason is known for the remainder. Counted in this sample were under 250,000 clones; less than 85% of them appeared once. About 6% of the sample is in the top ten clones. Material: PBMCs. These receptors all come from a woman aged 18-29 years in good health and CMV-seronegative.

This chain joins TRBV27 and TRBJ2-7; D is perhaps TRBD1 or TRBD2 (5 bases each). V lost 5 bases, J lost 3 bases, and 20 bases lay in between. This CDR3 has 16 residues. From germline, CDR1 is MNHEY and CDR2 SMNVEV (reference sequence). CDR3 residues: CASSPLRDGMVYEQYF. The CDR3 DNA is TGTGCCAGCAGTCCCCTCCGGGACGGGATGGTCTACGAGCAGTACTTC.

This clone was found once. V usage is TRBV19 and J usage is TRBJ2-1; TRBD2 aligns across 10 bases. Germline loops: CDR1 LNHDA, CDR2 SQIVND (reference sequence). V lost 4 bases and J lost 5; bases outside the gene matches: 8. The CDR3 runs 16 residues. CDR3 bases: TGTGCCAGTAGTAAGGGGAGCGGGGGGGCCAACAATGAGCAGTTCTTC. Protein: CASSKGSGGANNEQFF.

V is TRBV9 and J is TRBJ1-6, with D perhaps TRBD1 (6 bases). There are 15 residues in the CDR3. Trimming took 4 bases from V and 6 from J, leaving 14 bases between them. In germline, CDR1 is SGDLS, CDR2 YYNGEE. This CDR3 is CASSPAGGRNSPLHF. The DNA of the CDR3 is TGTGCCAGCAGCCCAGCGGGGGGCCGTAATTCACCCCTCCACTTT.

The CDR3 sequence: CASSVGREQYF. The CDR3 coding sequence is TGTGCCAGCAGCGTAGGGAGGGAGCAGTACTTC. The chain has TRBV7-3 and TRBJ2-5; 7 bases align to TRBD2. The J segment lost 11 bases and the V segment lost 5 bases, leaving 5 bases of the junction unmatched. CDR1 is SGHTA, CDR2 FQGTGA, per germline. The CDR3 sequence is 11 residues long.

The chain carries TRBV7-2 and TRBJ2-1; D remains ambiguous. Trimming took 3 bases from V and 10 from J, leaving 7 bases between them. The CDR3 contains 11 residues. CDR1 and CDR2 (germline): SGHTA, FQGNSA. CDR3 bases: TGTGCCAGCAGCTTCCTAGGGGAGCAGTTCTTC. It is translated as CASSFLGEQFF.

The chain links TRBV2 to TRBJ1-2, with 9 positions matching TRBD1. V lost 6 bases to trimming and J lost 8 bases; unmatched junction nucleotides: 10. Germline V CDR1 and CDR2: SNHLY, FYNNEI. CDR3 length equals 14 residues. The CDR3 DNA follows: TGTGCCAGCAGCGACGCCCTGACAGGGGGAGGCTACACCTTC. This codes for CASSDALTGGGYTF.

The chain combines TRBV7-9 with TRBJ2-7, with 9 nucleotides matching TRBD1. CDR3 length equals 15 residues. Germline lookup yields CDR1 SEHNR and CDR2 FQNEAQ (reference sequence). V lost 5 bases, J lost 6 bases, and 11 bases stayed unmatched. This CDR3 reads CASSPLGQGSTEQYF. The CDR3 DNA follows: TGTGCCAGCAGCCCTCTGGGACAGGGTTCTACCGAGCAGTACTTC.

The rearrangement uses TRBV11-3 and TRBJ2-1; D is tentatively TRBD1 or TRBD2 (5 bases each). Germline V CDR1 and CDR2: SGHNT, YENEEA. The CDR3 has 14 residues. With 5 bases removed from V and 4 bases from J, the gap between germline ends came to 12 bases. The CDR3 region is CASSPGRLYNEQFF. DNA of the CDR3: TGTGCCAGCAGCCCGGGACGGCTGTACAATGAGCAGTTCTTC.

The chain recombines TRBV5-1 with TRBJ2-2; tentatively, D is TRBD1 (6 bases). The V and J ends lost 0 bases and 4 bases respectively, with 10 bases between them. The CDR3 contains 15 residues. Germline loops: CDR1 SGHRS, CDR2 YFSETQ. The CDR3: CASSLGSGVTGELFF. For the CDR3, the DNA is TGCGCCAGCAGCTTGGGTTCAGGGGTCACCGGGGAGCTGTTTTTT.

This chain links TRBV30 with TRBJ1-2, with 8 nucleotides matching TRBD1. V was pared by 0 bases and J by 7 bases, with 13 bases of the junction left unmatched. The V gene's germline CDR1 is GTSNPN and CDR2 SVGIG (reference sequence). The CDR3 runs 16 residues. CDR3 coding DNA: TGTGCCTGGAGTGTACTCCGGCAGGGGGCGAGGGGTGGCTACACCTTC. Translated: CAWSVLRQGARGGYTF.

The chain is built from TRBV2 and TRBJ2-7, with TRBD1 matching 7 bases. Trimming removed 6 bases from V and 5 bases from J; junction bases left unmatched: 13. The CDR3 contains 15 residues. CDR1 and CDR2 from the germline V gene are SNHLY and FYNNEI. The CDR3 DNA follows: TGTGCCAGCAGGGAGAAAGACAGGGACAACGACGAGCAGTACTTC. Translating it yields CASREKDRDNDEQYF.

The chain uses TRBV20-1 and TRBJ1-2; D gene unclear. V was clipped by 4 bases and J by 8 bases, with 11 bases between them. Germline V gives CDR1 DFQATT, CDR2 SNEGSKA (reference sequence). The CDR3 consists of 11 residues. CDR3 in DNA: TGCAGTGCTACCCCTCACTCCGGCTACACCTTC. This gives the protein CSATPHSGYTF.

This clone was observed a single time. The V call is TRBV2, the J call TRBJ2-3, with D perhaps given as TRBD1 or TRBD2 (6 bases each). This CDR3 spans 15 amino acids. V lost 3 bases and J 3 bases, leaving 13 bases between the germline ends. Germline V gene data show CDR1 as SNHLY and CDR2 as FYNNEI. The CDR3 reads CASSDQGRGTDTQYF. CDR3 nucleotides: TGTGCCAGCAGTGACCAGGGGCGGGGTACAGATACGCAGTATTTT.

V is TRBV6-5 and J is TRBJ1-1; D is ambiguous. This CDR3 region has 13 residues. V was clipped by 8 bases and J by 0 bases, with 10 bases between them. Germline CDR1 is MNHEY and CDR2 is SVGAGI. CDR3 amino acids: CASRSPLNTEAFF. The DNA for the CDR3 is TGTGCCAGCCGATCGCCCCTGAACACTGAAGCTTTCTTT.

The chain has TRBV9 and TRBJ1-2, with D maybe TRBD1 (5 bases). The germline V gene encodes CDR1 SGDLS and CDR2 YYNGEE. Trimming took 4 bases from V and 3 from J, leaving 16 bases between them. The CDR3 contains 15 residues. The CDR3 DNA follows: TGTGCCAGCAGCCGCGGGGCGATAACAGACTATGGCTACACCTTC. This codes for CASSRGAITDYGYTF.